The rows below give T cell receptor beta chains drawn from one sample of a study of Ad26.COV2.S vaccination and SARS-CoV-2 variants. TCRdb's table, derived via immunoSEQ multiplex PCR, lists solely in-frame clones and lacks some. The table lists 300,000 to 500,000 clones, roughly nine tenths of them singletons. The sample consisted of peripheral blood, taken in a trial of Ad26.COV2.S vaccine versus placebo. These receptors were obtained from a person between 18 and 59 years old who received the Ad26.COV2.S COVID-19 vaccine or a placebo. The CDR3 runs from the conserved cysteine through the conserved F or W. D genes are given only for firm matches. Only part of the rows carry a size: once, few, many, or a class if the clone is expanded.

clone size	J gene	D gene	V gene	CDR3 protein	CDR3 DNA
.	TRBJ1-1	.	TRBV5-1	CASSSGRGSETEAFF	TGCGCCAGCAGCTCTGGGCGGGGATCGGAGACTGAAGCTTTCTTT
.	TRBJ1-1	TRBD1	TRBV18	CASLRDRGRTEAFF	TGTGCCAGCCTCCGGGACAGGGGCCGGACTGAAGCTTTCTTT
.	TRBJ2-2	.	TRBV5-6	CASSLTGRPGELFF	TGTGCCAGCAGCTTGACTGGGAGACCCGGGGAGCTGTTTTTT
.	TRBJ1-1	.	TRBV18	CASSPTEVNTEAFF	TGTGCCAGCTCACCAACCGAGGTGAACACTGAAGCTTTCTTT
.	TRBJ1-4	.	TRBV29-1	CSVEGTSNEKLFF	TGCAGCGTTGAGGGGACCTCTAATGAAAAACTGTTTTTT
.	TRBJ1-4	TRBD1	TRBV4-2	CASSQGQGGEKLFF	TGTGCCAGCAGCCAAGGACAGGGCGGTGAAAAACTGTTTTTT
.	TRBJ2-2	.	TRBV2	CASSEAADTRTGELFF	TGTGCCAGCAGTGAAGCGGCCGACACACGCACCGGGGAGCTGTTTTTT
.	TRBJ2-1	TRBD1	TRBV14	CASSQRVRGGSPDEQFF	TGTGCCAGCAGCCAGAGAGTTAGAGGGGGCTCTCCCGATGAGCAGTTCTTC
.	TRBJ2-7	.	TRBV7-8	CASSLAVPYEQYF	TGTGCCAGCAGCTTAGCAGTCCCCTACGAGCAGTACTTC
.	TRBJ1-1	.	TRBV7-9	CASSLEEGNTEAFF	TGTGCCAGCAGCTTGGAGGAAGGGAACACTGAAGCTTTCTTT
.	TRBJ1-6	.	TRBV27	CASSSLGARYNSPLHF	TGTGCCAGCAGTTCCCTCGGGGCCAGATATAATTCACCCCTCCACTTT
many	TRBJ1-1	TRBD1	TRBV5-1	CASSSGQPNTEAFF	TGCGCCAGCAGCTCGGGACAGCCGAACACTGAAGCTTTCTTT
.	TRBJ2-5	TRBD1	TRBV30	CAWSGGQGGGETQYF	TGTGCCTGGAGTGGGGGACAGGGGGGAGGAGAGACCCAGTACTTC
.	TRBJ2-1	.	TRBV5-6	CASSLSPGWSYNEQFF	TGTGCCAGCAGCTTGAGCCCAGGGTGGTCCTACAATGAGCAGTTCTTC
once	TRBJ2-3	.	TRBV5-1	CASSFTGESTDTQYF	TGCGCCAGCAGCTTCACGGGGGAGAGCACAGATACGCAGTATTTT
.	TRBJ2-7	.	TRBV5-1	CASSLWSSRVAEQYF	TGCGCCAGCAGCTTGTGGTCTAGTCGGGTTGCCGAGCAGTACTTC
.	TRBJ1-1	.	TRBV29-1	CSVGGRVNTEAFF	TGCAGCGTTGGGGGCAGAGTGAACACTGAAGCTTTCTTT
few	TRBJ1-3	.	TRBV5-1	CASSPTGSPFSGNTIYF	TGCGCCAGCAGCCCCACAGGGAGCCCTTTCTCTGGAAACACCATATATTTT
.	TRBJ2-1	.	TRBV25-1	CASSGPRQGVYNEQFF	TGTGCCAGCAGTGGGCCGAGGCAGGGAGTCTACAATGAGCAGTTCTTC
.	TRBJ2-2	.	TRBV6-5	CASRSYTGELFF	TGTGCCAGCAGGTCTTACACCGGGGAGCTGTTTTTT
many	TRBJ1-5	.	TRBV14	CASSQDSNQPQHF	TGTGCCAGCAGCCAAGATAGCAATCAGCCCCAGCATTTT
.	TRBJ2-5	TRBD1	TRBV10-3	CAIRATGMYEETQYF	TGTGCCATCAGGGCGACAGGGATGTATGAGGAGACCCAGTACTTC
once	TRBJ2-2	.	TRBV19	CASRYGEGGELFF	TGTGCCAGTAGGTACGGTGAAGGCGGGGAGCTGTTTTTT